One sample yielded the 9 T cell receptor beta chains listed below, sequenced in a study of identical twins. TCRdb ran MiXCR on the 5' RACE reads and lists one entry per CDR3 protein. The table lists approximately 620,000 distinct CDR3 sequences, over 8.5% of them singletons. The same sample was also used in a study of yellow fever vaccine responses in identical twins.

The sample comprised PBMCs. The origin of the receptors is a young woman in good health.

This clonotype came up many times. The rearrangement links TRBV10-3 to TRBJ1-2, with D possibly being TRBD1 (6 bases). This CDR3 contains 13 residues. V was shortened by 6 bases and J by 8 bases, with 16 bases between the two germline ends. Germline assignment: CDR1 ENHRY and CDR2 SYGVKD. Here the CDR3 reads CAISGGPGGGYTF. The CDR3 DNA reads as TGTGCCATCAGCGGGGGACCGGGGGGCGGCTACACCTTC.

This clonotype was counted many times. The rearrangement joins TRBV15 to TRBJ1-2, with a weak D call TRBD1 (5 bases). Germline CDR1 reads LNHNV; CDR2 reads YYDKDF (reference sequence). CDR3 size: 14 residues. The germline V and J ends were trimmed by 3 bases and 5 bases, with 13 bases remaining between them. CDR3 in amino acids: CATSRGGAPYGYTF. In DNA, the CDR3 is TGTGCCACCAGCAGGGGGGGTGCCCCTTATGGCTACACCTTC.

This clonotype was recorded many times. The chain joins TRBV4-3 to TRBJ2-2; no clear D. V shed 3 bases and J shed 1 base, with 9 bases lying between them. This CDR3 is 15 amino acids long. Germline V gene data show CDR1 as LGHNA and CDR2 as YSLEER. The CDR3 region is CASSQATENTGELFF. In DNA, the CDR3 is TGCGCCAGCAGCCAGGCGACTGAGAACACCGGGGAGCTGTTTTTT.

This chain connects TRBV3-1 to TRBJ2-1; no firm D call. Germline loops: CDR1 LGHDT, CDR2 YNNKEL (reference sequence). V was shortened by 2 bases and J by 9 bases, with 11 bases between the two germline ends. The CDR3 length is 13 residues. CDR3 amino acids: CASSQLDRGEQFF. The CDR3 DNA reads as TGTGCCAGCAGCCAACTAGATAGAGGTGAGCAGTTCTTC.

This clonotype has ten or more counts. The chain joins TRBV29-1 to TRBJ2-5, with D uncertain. Germline CDR1 SQVTM, CDR2 ANQGSEA. CDR3 length: 10 amino acids. Trimming removed 6 bases at V and 3 bases at J, with 5 bases between. CDR3 region: CSVVKETQYF. CDR3 nucleotides: TGCAGCGTGGTAAAAGAGACCCAGTACTTC.

The rearrangement uses TRBV5-1 and TRBJ2-2, with 10 bases identical to TRBD2. Germline V gene sequence: CDR1 SGHRS, CDR2 YFSETQ. The CDR3 contains 18 residues. J lost 4 bases, V lost 2 bases, and 11 bases had no gene match. The CDR3 loop reads CASSFTLAGGLSTGELFF. In DNA, the CDR3 is TGCGCCAGCAGCTTCACTTTAGCGGGAGGACTCTCCACCGGGGAGCTGTTTTTT.

The table lists this clonotype with many counts. The chain carries TRBV15 and TRBJ1-5; D remains unclear. Per the germline V gene, CDR1 is LNHNV and CDR2 is YYDKDF (reference sequence). Trimming pared 3 bases from V and 1 base from J, leaving 13 bases between. The CDR3 extends over 16 amino acids. CDR3 amino acids: CATSSFPERSNQPQHF. In DNA, the CDR3 is TGTGCCACCAGCAGTTTCCCCGAACGGAGCAATCAGCCCCAGCATTTT.

This clonotype was counted at least ten times. The gene calls are TRBV3-1 and TRBJ1-6; 10 bases fit TRBD1. Germline CDR1 and CDR2: LGHDT and YNNKEL (reference sequence). CDR3 length equals 14 residues. V was pared by 4 bases and J by 7 bases, with 1 base of the junction left unmatched. The CDR3 nucleotides read TGTGCCAGCAGCCGGGGACAGGGGAATTCACCCCTCCACTTT. This codes for CASSRGQGNSPLHF.

This clonotype was detected once. A read error may produce the germline difference seen at one junction end. The V gene is TRBV5-1, the J gene TRBJ2-1; D is tentatively TRBD1 or TRBD2 (5 bases each). Germline CDR1 reads SGHRS; CDR2 reads YFSETQ. This CDR3 is 15 amino acids long. In DNA, the CDR3 is TGCTCCAGCAGCTTGGCTGGGGGCTCCTACAATGAGCAGTTCTTC. Translating gives CSSSLAGGSYNEQFF.